Shown below are 18 T cell receptor beta chains from a single sample sequenced in a study of control samples from healthy donors and cancer patients. Some clones are missing from TCRdb's copy, which holds only in-frame ones; the method was immunoSEQ multiplex PCR. This table holds tens of thousands of clones, roughly 94% found once. The sequencing input was blood. The receptors stem from a man aged 55 to 69 in good health.

The CDR3 here is CASSQDRDGSREQYF. In DNA, the CDR3 is TGCGCCAGCAGCCAGGACCGGGACGGCTCAAGGGAGCAGTACTTC. This rearrangement joins TRBV4-1 to TRBJ2-7; D may correspond to TRBD1 or TRBD2 (5 bases each). V lost 3 bases and J 7 bases, leaving 19 bases between the germline ends. The CDR3 is 15 residues long. Germline CDR1 MGHRA, CDR2 YSYEKL.

V is TRBV5-1 and J is TRBJ2-7; tentatively, D is TRBD1 (7 bases). CDR1 and CDR2 from the germline V gene are SGHRS and YFSETQ. The CDR3 covers 16 residues. The V end lost 0 bases, the J end lost 3 bases, and 16 bases lay between the germline ends. CDR3 loop: CASSLVAGGTLYEQYF. The CDR3 DNA follows: TGCGCCAGCAGCTTGGTGGCAGGGGGGACCCTCTACGAGCAGTACTTC.

V and J are TRBV5-1 and TRBJ2-7; D is unclear. The germline V gene has CDR1 SGHRS and CDR2 YFSETQ. The CDR3 consists of 14 residues. V lost 0 bases and J 0 bases, leaving 7 bases between the germline ends. In DNA form, the CDR3 reads TGCGCCAGCAGCTTGGATGTCGGCTCCTACGAGCAGTACTTC. It codes for CASSLDVGSYEQYF.

This chain joins TRBV13 and TRBJ1-2; 8 nucleotides agree with TRBD1. V trimming: 5 bases; J trimming: 12 bases; junction bases outside the gene matches: 14. This CDR3 region has 14 residues. The V gene's germline CDR1 is PRHDT and CDR2 FYEKMQ (reference sequence). The CDR3 sequence is CASSRAVTGDLNTF. In nucleotides, the CDR3 is TGTGCCAGCAGCCGAGCCGTGACAGGGGATTTGAACACCTTC.

This sequence joins TRBV29-1 and TRBJ2-5; D gene ambiguous. V was clipped by 2 bases and J by 2 bases, with 15 bases between them. This CDR3 has 15 amino acids. Germline CDR1 is SQVTM and CDR2 is ANQGSEA. CDR3 amino acids: CSVERSRTDQETQYF. The CDR3 nucleotides read TGCAGCGTTGAAAGGAGTCGGACGGATCAAGAGACCCAGTACTTC.

The gene calls are TRBV11-2 and TRBJ1-1, with TRBD1 identical over 7 bases. Per the germline V gene, CDR1 is SGHAT and CDR2 is FQNNGV. V was pared by 0 bases and J by 0 bases, with 7 bases of the junction left unmatched. The CDR3 totals 17 residues. The CDR3 sequence is CASSLEAPGQLNTEAFF. CDR3 sequence (DNA): TGTGCCAGCAGCTTAGAGGCTCCGGGACAGTTGAACACTGAAGCTTTCTTT.

V is TRBV11-2 and J is TRBJ2-7; no clear D. V gave up 4 bases and J gave up 2 bases, with 12 bases separating them. CDR1 and CDR2 from the germline V gene are SGHAT and FQNNGV. The CDR3 length is 14 residues. The CDR3: CASSSLDGTYEQYF. The CDR3, as DNA: TGTGCCAGCAGCTCCCTTGACGGAACCTACGAGCAGTACTTC. The variable domain in full, completed from reference TRBV11-2 and TRBJ2-7, reads EAGVAQSPRYKIIEKRQSVAFWCNPISGHATLYWYQQILGQGPKLLIQFQNNGVVDDSQLPKDRFSAERLKGVDSTLKIQPAKLEDSAVYLCASSSLDGTYEQYFGPGTRLTVT.

The chain couples TRBV2 to TRBJ1-3; the D is unclear. CDR1 and CDR2 (germline): SNHLY, FYNNEI. The CDR3 spans 13 residues. With 6 bases removed from V and 7 bases from J, the gap between germline ends came to 13 bases. CDR3 DNA: TGTGCCAGCAGCGTCCCAGCGCCGAACACCATATATTTT. This sequence encodes CASSVPAPNTIYF.

The chain joins TRBV11-2 to TRBJ2-7, with a tentative D call TRBD2 (5 bases). Germline-derived CDR1 and CDR2 are SGHAT and FQNNGV. Between the trimmed V and J ends, which lost 0 bases and 3 bases, there was a span of 12 bases. The CDR3 totals 15 residues. CDR3 nucleotides: TGTGCCAGCAGCTTAGAACTAACTAGGTACTACGAGCAGTACTTC. This translates into CASSLELTRYYEQYF.

The chain links TRBV11-3 to TRBJ2-7; D is uncertain. The CDR3 is 14 residues long. Germline values: CDR1 SGHNT, CDR2 YENEEA. V lost 5 bases and J lost 0, with 11 bases in between. CDR3 nucleotides: TGTGCCAGCAGCCCCCTCCGGACCTCCTACGAGCAGTACTTC. Amino acid sequence: CASSPLRTSYEQYF.

The chain combines TRBV7-2 with TRBJ2-7; TRBD1 is a possible D gene (8 bases). This CDR3 region has 15 residues. Per the germline V gene, CDR1 is SGHTA and CDR2 is FQGNSA. The ends were cut back, 3 bases at V and 5 bases at J, with 17 bases in the middle. In nucleotides, the CDR3 is TGTGCCAGCAGCTTCGGGGGGACAGGCCGGCACGAGCAGTACTTC. This codes for CASSFGGTGRHEQYF.

J is TRBJ2-1 and V is TRBV24-1, with D possibly being TRBD2 (6 bases). The CDR3 has 16 residues. Germline lookup yields CDR1 KGHDR and CDR2 SFDVKD. V was trimmed by 2 bases and J by 4 bases, leaving 14 bases between them. CDR3 region: CATSDSIAARYNEQFF. The DNA for the CDR3 is TGTGCCACCAGTGATTCAATAGCGGCAAGATACAATGAGCAGTTCTTC.

In this sample, this clone turned up once. The chain uses TRBV6-2 or TRBV6-3 and TRBJ2-2; D might be TRBD2 (6 bases). Between the trimmed V and J ends, which lost 9 bases and 6 bases, there was a span of 14 bases. CDR3 size: 13 residues. CDR1 and CDR2 (germline): MNHEY, SVGEGT. The CDR3 DNA reads as TGTGCCAGTAGCGGATTTCGCCCCGGGGAGCTGTTTTTT. This translates into CASSGFRPGELFF.

This chain joins TRBV6-1 and TRBJ1-3, with 11 positions matching TRBD1. This CDR3 spans 16 amino acids. V lost 4 bases, J lost 4 bases, and 6 bases stayed unmatched. Germline V gene data show CDR1 as MNHNS and CDR2 as SASEGT. CDR3 in amino acids: CASSALGTGGGNTIYF. CDR3 DNA: TGTGCCAGCAGTGCACTCGGGACAGGGGGAGGAAACACCATATATTTT.

This chain links TRBV27 with TRBJ1-2; 7 bases align to TRBD1. The V and J ends lost 3 bases and 4 bases, in that order; junction bases with no gene match: 2. This CDR3 comprises 13 residues. Germline CDR1 reads MNHEY; CDR2 reads SMNVEV (reference sequence). The CDR3 region is CASSFTGAYGYTF. The CDR3 DNA is TGTGCCAGCAGTTTCACAGGGGCCTATGGCTACACCTTC.

The CDR3 loop reads CASSPLAFNGELFF. The CDR3 DNA reads TGCGCCAGCAGCCCACTAGCTTTCAACGGGGAGCTGTTTTTT. V and J are TRBV5-1 and TRBJ2-2; the D gene is possibly TRBD2 (6 bases). V was trimmed by 4 bases and J by 7 bases, leaving 14 bases between them. CDR3 length: 14 residues. The germline CDR1 and CDR2 sequences are SGHRS and YFSETQ.

Turning to this clone: The junction departs from the called germline gene at one end, perhaps through a read error. J is TRBJ1-1 and V is TRBV5-1; D might be TRBD1 (6 bases). In germline, CDR1 is SGHRS, CDR2 YFSETQ. The CDR3 contains 13 residues. CDR3 sequence (DNA): TGCGCCAGCAGCTTGACAGGGAACCCTGAAGCTTTCTTT. Protein product: CASSLTGNPEAFF.

The CDR3 DNA sequence: TGTGCCAGCAGCCCCCGGACAGGGGAGAGTGTTGAGCAGTTCTTC. It encodes CASSPRTGESVEQFF. V and J are TRBV7-9 and TRBJ2-1, with 9 bases aligning to TRBD1. This CDR3 is built from 15 residues. After removal of 5 bases from V and 9 bases from J, the junction contained 11 bases not matched to a gene. The germline V gene has CDR1 SEHNR and CDR2 FQNEAQ (reference sequence).